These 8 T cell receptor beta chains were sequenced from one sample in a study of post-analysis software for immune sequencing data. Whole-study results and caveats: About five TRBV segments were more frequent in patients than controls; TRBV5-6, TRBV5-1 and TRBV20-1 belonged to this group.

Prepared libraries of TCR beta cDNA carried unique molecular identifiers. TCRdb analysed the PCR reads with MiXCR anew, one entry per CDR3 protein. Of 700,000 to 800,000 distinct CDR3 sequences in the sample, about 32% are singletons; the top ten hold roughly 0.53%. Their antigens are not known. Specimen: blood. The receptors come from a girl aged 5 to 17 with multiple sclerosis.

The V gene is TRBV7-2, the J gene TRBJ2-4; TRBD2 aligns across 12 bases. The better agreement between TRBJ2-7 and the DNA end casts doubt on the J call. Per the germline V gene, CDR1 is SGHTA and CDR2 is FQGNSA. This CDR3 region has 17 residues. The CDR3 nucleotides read TGTGCCAGCAGCTCAGAGGGGACTAGCGGGTACGGGCTCGAGCAGTACTTC. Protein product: CASSSEGTSGYGLEQYF.

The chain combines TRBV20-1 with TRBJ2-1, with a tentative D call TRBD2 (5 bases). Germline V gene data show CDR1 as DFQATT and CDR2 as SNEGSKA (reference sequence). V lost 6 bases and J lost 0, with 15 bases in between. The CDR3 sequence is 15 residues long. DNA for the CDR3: TGCAGTGCATCACCAGCGGAGAGCTCCTACAATGAGCAGTTCTTC. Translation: CSASPAESSYNEQFF.

The CDR3 DNA sequence: TGTGCCAGCAGGGCAGGGTCCGGAAAACTGTTTTTT. Translation gives CASRAGSGKLFF. The V gene is TRBV12-3 or TRBV12-4, the J gene TRBJ1-4; D is perhaps TRBD1 (5 bases). The V gene lost 6 bases and the J gene lost 10 bases, with 12 bases spanning the gap. The length of the CDR3 is 12 residues.

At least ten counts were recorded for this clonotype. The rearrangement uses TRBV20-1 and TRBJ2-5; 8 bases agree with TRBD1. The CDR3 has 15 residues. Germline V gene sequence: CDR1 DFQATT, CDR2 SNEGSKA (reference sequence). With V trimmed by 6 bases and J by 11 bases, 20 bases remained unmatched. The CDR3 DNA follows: TGCAGTGCCGACGAGGGCAGGGGGCTACCGGGAGAGCAGTACTTC. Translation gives CSADEGRGLPGEQYF.

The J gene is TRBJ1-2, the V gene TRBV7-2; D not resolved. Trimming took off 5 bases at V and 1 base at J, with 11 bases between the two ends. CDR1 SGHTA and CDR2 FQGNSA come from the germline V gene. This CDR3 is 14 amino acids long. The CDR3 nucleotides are TGTGCCAGCAGCCCGGACCGCATTAACTATGGCTACACCTTC. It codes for CASSPDRINYGYTF.

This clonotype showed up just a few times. CDR3 protein: CASSEAPRETQYF. The CDR3 nucleotides read TGTGCCAGCAGTGAAGCCCCACGAGAGACCCAGTACTTC. The chain couples TRBV25-1 to TRBJ2-5, with D hard to call. V lost 2 bases and J 4 bases, leaving 8 bases between the germline ends. The CDR3 has 13 amino acids. The germline CDR1 and CDR2 sequences are MGHDK and SYGVNS.

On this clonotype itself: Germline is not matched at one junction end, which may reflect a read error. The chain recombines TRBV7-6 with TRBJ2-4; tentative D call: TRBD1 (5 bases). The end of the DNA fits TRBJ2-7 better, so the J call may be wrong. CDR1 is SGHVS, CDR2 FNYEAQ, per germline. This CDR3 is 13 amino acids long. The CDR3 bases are TGTGCCGGCAGCCCCCTGGCAGGGTTCGAGCAGTACTTC. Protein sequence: CAGSPLAGFEQYF.

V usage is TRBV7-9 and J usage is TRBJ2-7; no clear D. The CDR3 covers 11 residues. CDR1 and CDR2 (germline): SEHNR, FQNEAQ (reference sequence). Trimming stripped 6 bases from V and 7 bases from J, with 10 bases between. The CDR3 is CASRVWNEQYF. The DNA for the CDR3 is TGTGCCAGCAGGGTTTGGAATGAGCAGTACTTC.